Following are 25 T cell receptor beta chains from one sample sequenced in a study of early T cells in non-severe SARS-CoV-2 infection. TCRdb re-called the 5' RACE reads through MiXCR, storing one row per CDR3 protein. The sample lists roughly 64,000 distinct CDR3 sequences, 8.8% occurring once. The sample consisted of whole blood, taken at baseline. The receptors stem from an adult who was a healthcare worker with PCR-confirmed SARS-CoV-2 infection or an uninfected control (not recorded which).

This clonotype turned up a few times. The chain links TRBV7-2 to TRBJ2-5, with TRBD2 matching 11 bases. With 5 bases clipped from V and 2 bases from J, the junction kept 4 bases outside the gene matches. Germline CDR1 and CDR2: SGHTA and FQGNSA. The CDR3 runs to 15 residues. CDR3: CASSPRTSGQETQYF. The CDR3 DNA reads TGTGCCAGCAGCCCCCGGACTAGCGGGCAAGAGACCCAGTACTTC.

This clonotype was recorded many times. The CDR3 coding sequence is TGCAGTGCTAGTCCAGCGGGAACAGATACGCAGTATTTT. Protein product: CSASPAGTDTQYF. This chain uses TRBV20-1 with TRBJ2-3; 7 positions agree with TRBD2. Germline CDR1 and CDR2: DFQATT and SNEGSKA (reference sequence). This CDR3 has 13 amino acids. J gave up 3 bases and V 3 bases, and 3 bases lay outside the gene matches.

This clonotype was observed many times. CDR3 sequence reads: CASRAQGSDTQYF. The CDR3 nucleotides are TGTGCCAGCCGCGCCCAAGGTTCAGATACGCAGTATTTT. The genes are TRBV7-2 and TRBJ2-3; no clear D gene. CDR3 length: 13 residues. V was clipped by 8 bases and J by 4 bases, with 13 bases between them. The germline gives CDR1 SGHTA, CDR2 FQGNSA.

This clonotype was seen only once. The chain joins TRBV7-2 to TRBJ2-7; 7 bases match TRBD2. This CDR3 is 15 amino acids long. Trimming removed 5 bases from V and 2 bases from J; junction bases left unmatched: 9. Per germline, CDR1 SGHTA and CDR2 FQGNSA. The DNA of the CDR3 is TGTGCCAGCAGCCCGGGGACTATCGTAACCTACGAGCAGTACTTC. It codes for CASSPGTIVTYEQYF.

This clonotype came up a few times. The chain recombines TRBV18 with TRBJ1-2, with D hard to call. The V gene lost 0 bases and the J gene lost 2 bases, with 7 bases spanning the gap. This CDR3 is built from 14 residues. Germline V gives CDR1 KGHSH, CDR2 LQKENI. The CDR3 coding sequence is TGTGCCAGCTCACCACCGTCCCTAAACTATGGCTACACCTTC. Protein: CASSPPSLNYGYTF.

This clonotype has only a few counts. V gene TRBV25-1 combines with J gene TRBJ2-7, with 8 bases matching TRBD1. CDR1 and CDR2 (germline): MGHDK, SYGVNS. This CDR3 has 15 residues. J was trimmed by 3 bases and V by 4 bases; bases with no gene match: 8. CDR3 nucleotide sequence: TGTGCCAGCAGTGGCGGGACAGGACCAGACTACGAGCAGTACTTC. Encoded protein: CASSGGTGPDYEQYF.

This clonotype showed up just a few times. The chain joins TRBV11-2 to TRBJ2-7, with 9 bases matching TRBD1. The CDR3 runs 15 residues. Losses at the gene ends were 8 bases for V and 3 bases for J; bases not matched to a gene: 11. The V gene's germline CDR1 is SGHAT and CDR2 FQNNGV. The CDR3 sequence is CASSPRQGGFYEQYF. CDR3 nucleotide sequence: TGTGCCAGCTCGCCCCGACAGGGGGGATTCTACGAGCAGTACTTC.

A few counts support this clonotype. Here the CDR3 DNA reads TGCAGTGCTGGGATAGCGGGAGGGCAGAATGAGCAGTTCTTC. Amino acids: CSAGIAGGQNEQFF. This chain connects TRBV20-1 to TRBJ2-1, with TRBD2 identical over 11 bases. V lost 5 bases and J lost 7; bases outside the gene matches: 7. Germline-derived CDR1 and CDR2 are DFQATT and SNEGSKA (reference sequence). The CDR3 is 14 residues long.

The table lists this clonotype with a count of one. V gene TRBV20-1 combines with J gene TRBJ1-2; D gene unclear. Germline values: CDR1 DFQATT, CDR2 SNEGSKA (reference sequence). The CDR3 has 13 amino acids. V was shortened by 6 bases and J by 4 bases, with 15 bases between the two germline ends. The CDR3 protein is CSARIGPGYGYTF. In DNA form, the CDR3 reads TGCAGTGCCAGAATCGGACCGGGCTATGGCTACACCTTC.

This clonotype is termed medium-sized. The chain couples TRBV11-2 to TRBJ1-4; 7 bases are a match to TRBD1. Germline V gene lookup returns CDR1 SGHAT and CDR2 FQNNGV. Unmatched junction bases numbered 22, after V lost 4 bases and J lost 11 bases. The CDR3 length is 18 residues. CDR3 DNA sequence: TGTGCCAGCAGCTCTTACCCACTTAGAGGGGGCGCGATGGGGAAACTGTTTTTT. Residues: CASSSYPLRGGAMGKLFF.

This clonotype was seen a few times. The chain uses TRBV21-1 and TRBJ2-1. TRBV21-1 is labeled a pseudogene. CDR3 size: 13 residues. The CDR3 DNA reads TGTGCCAGCATCGGAGCCTCCTACAATGAGCAGTTCTTC. Translation: CASIGASYNEQFF.

Ten or more counts support this clonotype. The chain carries TRBV3-1 and TRBJ2-2, with TRBD1 identical over 11 bases. Per germline, CDR1 LGHDT and CDR2 YNNKEL (reference sequence). The CDR3 loop spans 17 amino acids. V shed 5 bases, J shed 6 bases, and the junction held 11 bases outside the gene matches. The CDR3 loop reads CASSLDRGRDWPGELFF. CDR3 DNA: TGTGCCAGCAGCTTGGACAGGGGGCGCGATTGGCCCGGGGAGCTGTTTTTT.

The chain couples TRBV11-3 to TRBJ2-1; tentatively, D is TRBD2 (6 bases). This CDR3 has 15 amino acids. Germline V gene data show CDR1 as SGHNT and CDR2 as YENEEA. Trimming left V 3 bases short and J 8 bases short, with 17 bases between. CDR3 DNA: TGTGCCAGCAGCTTGGGAGGTGACAGACTGTATGAGCAGTTCTTC. It yields the protein CASSLGGDRLYEQFF.

The table lists this clonotype with a few counts. This rearrangement joins TRBV29-1 to TRBJ2-4, with TRBD1 matching over 9 bases. Germline CDR1 SQVTM, CDR2 ANQGSEA. The CDR3 has 13 amino acids. Trimming cost V 3 bases and J 6 bases; bases outside gene matches: 3. CDR3 sequence reads: CSVEGQGANIQYF. CDR3 nucleotide sequence: TGCAGCGTTGAGGGACAGGGTGCAAACATTCAGTACTTC. Together with reference TRBV29-1 and TRBJ2-4, the CDR3 gives the full variable domain: SAVISQKPSRDICQRGTSLTIQCQVDSQVTMMFWYRQQPGQSLTLIATANQGSEATYESGFVIDKFPISRPNLTFSTLTVSNMSPEDSSIYLCSVEGQGANIQYFGAGTRLSVL.

This chain links TRBV12-3 or TRBV12-4 with TRBJ1-1; D gene unclear. This CDR3 spans 14 amino acids. Deletions cut 4 bases from V and 5 bases from J, with 14 bases between. The CDR3 is CASSSPGVWTEAFF. DNA for the CDR3: TGTGCCAGCAGTTCCCCGGGAGTGTGGACTGAAGCTTTCTTT.

This rearrangement joins TRBV24-1 to TRBJ2-1; 10 nucleotides match TRBD2. The CDR3 covers 13 residues. V lost 7 bases and J lost 8; bases outside the gene matches: 4. In germline, CDR1 is KGHDR, CDR2 SFDVKD. The CDR3 loop reads CATRASGSDEQFF. CDR3 nucleotide sequence: TGTGCCACCAGGGCTAGCGGGAGCGATGAGCAGTTCTTC.

This sequence joins TRBV12-3 or TRBV12-4 and TRBJ2-7, with D perhaps given as TRBD1 or TRBD2 (5 bases each). V was shortened by 5 bases and J by 3 bases, with 23 bases between the two germline ends. This CDR3 has 17 amino acids. CDR3 sequence reads: CASSPLSISTGRYEQYF. The CDR3 DNA reads TGTGCCAGCAGTCCACTTAGTATCTCTACGGGGCGCTACGAGCAGTACTTC.

This clonotype showed up just a few times. V is TRBV10-3 and J is TRBJ1-1, with 8 bases identical to TRBD1. The CDR3 has 13 residues. V shed 11 bases and J 4 bases; nucleotides not matched to a gene: 9. CDR1 is ENHRY and CDR2 is SYGVKD in the germline V gene. CDR3 loop: CASRGRGPTEAFF. For the CDR3, the DNA is TGTGCCTCTAGAGGCAGGGGGCCCACTGAAGCTTTCTTT.

Ten or more counts support this clonotype. V gene TRBV5-1 combines with J gene TRBJ2-1; 9 positions match TRBD2. This CDR3 spans 18 amino acids. J was trimmed by 0 bases and V by 1 base; bases with no gene match: 8. Germline values: CDR1 SGHRS, CDR2 YFSETQ. The CDR3 loop is CASSLYGSGSSSYNEQFF. The CDR3 DNA follows: TGCGCCAGCAGCTTGTATGGTAGCGGGAGCAGCTCCTACAATGAGCAGTTCTTC.

This clonotype came up a few times. V and J are TRBV11-2 and TRBJ2-7; no clear D gene. CDR1 SGHAT and CDR2 FQNNGV come from the germline V gene. The CDR3 length is 15 residues. The V gene lost 1 base and the J gene lost 2 bases, with 12 bases spanning the gap. CDR3 residues: CASSLGSTPTYEQYF. DNA of the CDR3: TGTGCCAGCAGCTTAGGGAGTACTCCCACCTACGAGCAGTACTTC.

This clonotype was found a few times. The chain uses TRBV7-2 and TRBJ2-3; 10 bases are shared with TRBD2. J was trimmed by 6 bases and V by 2 bases; bases with no gene match: 8. From germline, CDR1 is SGHTA and CDR2 FQGNSA. This CDR3 contains 16 residues. The CDR3 loop is CASSLKREGLGDTQYF. The CDR3 DNA sequence: TGTGCCAGCAGCTTAAAGCGGGAGGGCCTAGGGGATACGCAGTATTTT.

In its sample, this clonotype was seen a few times. CDR3 nucleotide sequence: TGTGCCAGCAGCTTCGTCAGAACCGGGGAGCTGTTTTTT. This sequence encodes CASSFVRTGELFF. The chain has TRBV11-1 and TRBJ2-2; D uncertain. Between the trimmed V and J ends, which lost 3 bases and 5 bases, there was a span of 7 bases. This CDR3 has 13 amino acids. The germline V gene has CDR1 SGHAT and CDR2 FQDESV (reference sequence).

This clonotype has a count of ten or more. The V call is TRBV7-9, the J call TRBJ2-1, with a weak D call TRBD1 (6 bases). The CDR3 length is 12 residues. Germline CDR1 reads SEHNR; CDR2 reads FQNEAQ (reference sequence). Trimming pared 4 bases from V and 10 bases from J, leaving 11 bases between. The CDR3, as DNA: TGTGCCAGCAGCTCGGACAGTGGGGAGCAGTTCTTC. Amino acids: CASSSDSGEQFF.

This clonotype was picked up many times. The chain recombines TRBV7-2 with TRBJ2-5; no definite D call. Trimming took 1 base from V and 7 from J, leaving 1 base between them. The CDR3 loop spans 10 amino acids. Germline V lookup: CDR1 SGHTA, CDR2 FQGNSA. The CDR3 DNA reads TGTGCCAGCAGCTTAGGGACCCAGTACTTC. Its protein product is CASSLGTQYF.

The chain carries TRBV5-1 and TRBJ2-3; either TRBD1 or TRBD2 may supply D (5 bases each). The CDR3 totals 17 residues. V was pared by 0 bases and J by 3 bases, with 17 bases between. Germline V CDR1 and CDR2: SGHRS, YFSETQ. The CDR3 DNA reads TGCGCCAGCAGCTTGGCCTGGGCCCGGGGCAGTACAGATACGCAGTATTTT. Its protein product is CASSLAWARGSTDTQYF.